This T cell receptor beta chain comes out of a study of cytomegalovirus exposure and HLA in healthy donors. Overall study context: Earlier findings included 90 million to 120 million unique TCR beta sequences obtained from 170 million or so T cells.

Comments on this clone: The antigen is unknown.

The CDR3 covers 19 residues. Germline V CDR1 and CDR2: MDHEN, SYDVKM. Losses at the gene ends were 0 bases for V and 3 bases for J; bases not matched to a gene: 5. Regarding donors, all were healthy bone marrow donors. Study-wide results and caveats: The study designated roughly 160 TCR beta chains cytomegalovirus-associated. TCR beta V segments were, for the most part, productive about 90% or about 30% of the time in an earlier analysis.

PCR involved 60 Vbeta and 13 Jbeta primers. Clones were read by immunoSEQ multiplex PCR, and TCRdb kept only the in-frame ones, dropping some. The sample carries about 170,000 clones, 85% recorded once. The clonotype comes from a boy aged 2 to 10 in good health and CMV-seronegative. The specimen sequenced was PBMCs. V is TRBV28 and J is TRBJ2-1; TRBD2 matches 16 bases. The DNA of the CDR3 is TGTGCCAGCAGTTTATGGGGACTAGCGGGGGGGCTTCACTACAATGAGCAGTTCTTC. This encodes CASSLWGLAGGLHYNEQFF.